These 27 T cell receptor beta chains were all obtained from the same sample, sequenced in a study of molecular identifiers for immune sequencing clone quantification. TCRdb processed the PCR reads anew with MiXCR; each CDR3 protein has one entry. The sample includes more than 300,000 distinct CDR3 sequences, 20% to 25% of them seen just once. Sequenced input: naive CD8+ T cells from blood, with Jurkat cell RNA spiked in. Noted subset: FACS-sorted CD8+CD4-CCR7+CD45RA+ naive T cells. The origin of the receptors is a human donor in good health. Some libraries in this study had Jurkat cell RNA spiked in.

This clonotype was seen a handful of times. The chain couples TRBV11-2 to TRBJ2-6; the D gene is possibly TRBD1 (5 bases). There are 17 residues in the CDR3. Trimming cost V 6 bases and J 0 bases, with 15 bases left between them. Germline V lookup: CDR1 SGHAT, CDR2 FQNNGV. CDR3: CASSLGVAGSGANVLTF. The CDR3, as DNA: TGTGCCAGCAGTCTAGGGGTCGCAGGCTCTGGGGCCAACGTCCTGACTTTC.

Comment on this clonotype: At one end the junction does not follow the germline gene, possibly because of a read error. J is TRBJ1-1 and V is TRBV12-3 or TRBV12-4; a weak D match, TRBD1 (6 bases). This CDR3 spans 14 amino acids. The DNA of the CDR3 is TGTGCCAGCAGTCCCCAGGGGTCAGCTACTGAAGCTTCCTTT. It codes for CASSPQGSATEASF.

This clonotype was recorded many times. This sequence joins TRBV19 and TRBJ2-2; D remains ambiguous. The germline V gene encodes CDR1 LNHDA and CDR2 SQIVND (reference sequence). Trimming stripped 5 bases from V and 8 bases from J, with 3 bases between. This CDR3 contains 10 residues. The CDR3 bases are TGTGCCAGTAGTCGTGGGGAGCTGTTTTTT. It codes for CASSRGELFF.

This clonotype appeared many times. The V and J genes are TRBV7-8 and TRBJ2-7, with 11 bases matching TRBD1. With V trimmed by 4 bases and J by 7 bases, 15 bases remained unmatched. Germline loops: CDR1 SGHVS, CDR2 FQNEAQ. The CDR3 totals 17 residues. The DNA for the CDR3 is TGTGCCAGCAGCTCACACAACTTCGGACAGGGGGCGGAAGAGCAGTACTTC. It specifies CASSSHNFGQGAEEQYF.

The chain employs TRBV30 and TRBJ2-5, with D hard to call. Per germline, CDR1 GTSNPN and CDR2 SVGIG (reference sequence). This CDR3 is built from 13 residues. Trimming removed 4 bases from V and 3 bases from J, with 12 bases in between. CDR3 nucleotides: TGTGCCTGGACCTCCCCCGGAGAAGAGACCCAGTACTTC. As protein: CAWTSPGEETQYF. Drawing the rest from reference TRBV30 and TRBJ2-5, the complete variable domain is SQTIHQWPATLVQPVGSPLSLECTVEGTSNPNLYWYRQAAGRGLQLLFYSVGIGQISSEVPQNLSASRPQDRQFILSSKKLLLSDSGFYLCAWTSPGEETQYFGPGTRLLVL.

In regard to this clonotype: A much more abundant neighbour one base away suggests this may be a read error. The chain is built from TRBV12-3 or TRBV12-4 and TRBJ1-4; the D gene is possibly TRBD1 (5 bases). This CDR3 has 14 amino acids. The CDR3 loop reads CASSFGRADERLFF. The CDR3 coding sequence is TGTGCCAGCAGTTTCGGCAGGGCCGATGAAAGACTGTTTTTT.

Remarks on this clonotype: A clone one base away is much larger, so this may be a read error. The CDR3, as DNA: TGTGCCAGCAGCTTGGCTTTAGGGACAGGGATGAACACTGAAGCTTTCTTT. Encoded protein: CASSLALGTGMNTEAFF. This chain links TRBV5-4 with TRBJ1-1, with TRBD1 matching 9 bases. This CDR3 spans 17 amino acids. Looked up from germline, CDR1 is SGHNT and CDR2 is YYREEE (reference sequence). With V trimmed by 0 bases and J by 0 bases, 6 bases remained unmatched.

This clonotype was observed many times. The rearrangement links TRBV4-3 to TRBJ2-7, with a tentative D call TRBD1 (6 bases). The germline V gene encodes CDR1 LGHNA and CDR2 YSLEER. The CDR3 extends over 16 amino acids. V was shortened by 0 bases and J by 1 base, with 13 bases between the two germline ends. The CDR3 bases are TGCGCCAGCAGCCAAGACCTGGGGGCAGCTTCCTACGAGCAGTACTTC. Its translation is CASSQDLGAASYEQYF.

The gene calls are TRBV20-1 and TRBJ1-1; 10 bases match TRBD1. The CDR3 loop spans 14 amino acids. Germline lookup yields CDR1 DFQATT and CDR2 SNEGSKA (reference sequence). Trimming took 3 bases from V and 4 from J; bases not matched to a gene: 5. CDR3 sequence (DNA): TGCAGTGCTAGTAACTGGGACAGGGGCACTGAAGCTTTCTTT. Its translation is CSASNWDRGTEAFF.

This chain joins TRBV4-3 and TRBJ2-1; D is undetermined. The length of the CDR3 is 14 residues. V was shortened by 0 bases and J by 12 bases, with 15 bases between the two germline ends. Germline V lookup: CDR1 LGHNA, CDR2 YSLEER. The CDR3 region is CASSQDLTSRVQFF. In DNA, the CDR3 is TGCGCCAGCAGCCAAGATCTAACCTCTAGGGTGCAGTTCTTC.

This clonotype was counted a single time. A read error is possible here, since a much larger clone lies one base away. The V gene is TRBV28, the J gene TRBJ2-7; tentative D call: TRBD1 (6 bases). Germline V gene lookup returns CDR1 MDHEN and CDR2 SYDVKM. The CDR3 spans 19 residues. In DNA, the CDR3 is TGTGCCAGCAGTGCCCCCGCGGAATTAACTCAGGGGTTCTCCTACGAGCAGCACTTC. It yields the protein CASSAPAELTQGFSYEQHF. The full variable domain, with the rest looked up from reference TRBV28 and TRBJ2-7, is DVKVTQSSRYLVKRTGEKVFLECVQDMDHENMFWYRQDPGLGLRLIYFSYDVKMKEKGDIPEGYSVSREKKERFSLILESASTNQTSMYLCASSAPAELTQGFSYEQHFGPGTRLTVT.

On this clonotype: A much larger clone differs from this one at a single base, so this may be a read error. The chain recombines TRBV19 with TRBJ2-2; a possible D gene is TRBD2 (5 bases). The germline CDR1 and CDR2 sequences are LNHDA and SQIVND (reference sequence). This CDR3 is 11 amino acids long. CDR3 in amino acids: CATTEAGELSF. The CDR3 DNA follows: TGTGCCACCACCGAGGCCGGGGAGCTGTCTTTT.

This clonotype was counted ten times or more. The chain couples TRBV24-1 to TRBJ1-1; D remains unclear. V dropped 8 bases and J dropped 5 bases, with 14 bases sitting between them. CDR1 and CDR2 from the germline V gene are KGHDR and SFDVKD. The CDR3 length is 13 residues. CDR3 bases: TGTGCCACCACCTCCGGGTCAGCAACTGAAGCTTTCTTT. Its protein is CATTSGSATEAFF.

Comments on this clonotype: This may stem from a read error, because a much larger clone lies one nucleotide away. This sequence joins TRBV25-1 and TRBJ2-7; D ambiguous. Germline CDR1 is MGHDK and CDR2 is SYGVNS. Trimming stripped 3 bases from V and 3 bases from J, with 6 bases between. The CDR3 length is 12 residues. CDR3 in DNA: TGTGCCAGCAGTGACGGACGCTACGAGCAGTACTTC. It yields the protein CASSDGRYEQYF.

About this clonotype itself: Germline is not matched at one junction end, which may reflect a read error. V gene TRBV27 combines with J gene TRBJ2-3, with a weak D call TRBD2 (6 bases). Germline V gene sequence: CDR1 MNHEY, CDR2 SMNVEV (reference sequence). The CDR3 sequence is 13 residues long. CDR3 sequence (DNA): TGTACCAGCAGTTTAAGACTGGTAGCGGAGCAGTATTTT. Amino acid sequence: CTSSLRLVAEQYF.

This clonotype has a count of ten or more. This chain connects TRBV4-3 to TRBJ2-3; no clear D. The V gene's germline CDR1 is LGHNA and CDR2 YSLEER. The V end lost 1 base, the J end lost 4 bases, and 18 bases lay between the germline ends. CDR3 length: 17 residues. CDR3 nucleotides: TGCGCCAGCAGCCAAGTCGGCGGCTTGGGCCTCGCAGATACGCAGTATTTT. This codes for CASSQVGGLGLADTQYF.

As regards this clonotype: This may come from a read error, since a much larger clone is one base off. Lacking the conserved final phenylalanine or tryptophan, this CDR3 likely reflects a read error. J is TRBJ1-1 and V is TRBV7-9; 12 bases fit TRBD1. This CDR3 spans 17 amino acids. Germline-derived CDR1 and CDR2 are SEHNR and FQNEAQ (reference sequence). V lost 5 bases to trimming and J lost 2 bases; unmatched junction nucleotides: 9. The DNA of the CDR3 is TGTGCCAGCAGCCCACCGGGACAGGGGGCGATTAACACTGAAGCTTTCTTA. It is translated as CASSPPGQGAINTEAFL.

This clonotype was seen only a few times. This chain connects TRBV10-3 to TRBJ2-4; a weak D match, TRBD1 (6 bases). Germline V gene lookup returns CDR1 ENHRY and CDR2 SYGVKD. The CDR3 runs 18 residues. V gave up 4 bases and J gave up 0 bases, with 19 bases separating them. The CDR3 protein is CAISGGPQGSLAKNIQYF. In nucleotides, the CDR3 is TGTGCCATCAGTGGGGGGCCCCAGGGGAGTCTAGCCAAAAACATTCAGTACTTC.

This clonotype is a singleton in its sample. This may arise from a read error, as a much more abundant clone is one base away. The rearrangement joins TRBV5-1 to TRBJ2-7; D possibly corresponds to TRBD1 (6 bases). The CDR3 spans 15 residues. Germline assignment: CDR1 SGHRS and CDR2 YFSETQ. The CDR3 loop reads CAGREIRDNSYEQYF. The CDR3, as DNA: TGCGCCGGCAGAGAAATCCGGGACAACTCCTACGAGCAGTACTTC. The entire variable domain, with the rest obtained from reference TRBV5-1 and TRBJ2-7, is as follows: KAGVTQTPRYLIKTRGQQVTLSCSPISGHRSVSWYQQTPGQGLQFLFEYFSETQRNKGNFPGRFSGRQFSNSRSEMNVSTLELGDSALYLCAGREIRDNSYEQYFGPGTRLTVT.

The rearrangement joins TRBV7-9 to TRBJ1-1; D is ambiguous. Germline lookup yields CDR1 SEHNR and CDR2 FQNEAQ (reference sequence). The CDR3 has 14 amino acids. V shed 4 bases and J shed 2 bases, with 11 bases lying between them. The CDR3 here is CASSYGSANTEAFF. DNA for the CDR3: TGTGCCAGCAGCTACGGCTCAGCAAACACTGAAGCTTTCTTT.

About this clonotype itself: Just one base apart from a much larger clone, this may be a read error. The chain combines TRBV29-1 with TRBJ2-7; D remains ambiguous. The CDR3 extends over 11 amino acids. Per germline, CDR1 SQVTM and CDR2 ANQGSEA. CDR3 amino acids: CSVDSRNEQCF. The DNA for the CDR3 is TGCAGCGTTGACAGCAGGAACGAGCAGTGCTTC.

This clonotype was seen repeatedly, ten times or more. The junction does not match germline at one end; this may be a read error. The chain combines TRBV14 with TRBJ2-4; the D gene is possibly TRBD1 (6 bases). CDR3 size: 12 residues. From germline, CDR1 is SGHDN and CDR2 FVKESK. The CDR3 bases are TGTGCCAGCAGCCAAGATAGGGGGTCGAGGGACTTC. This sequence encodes CASSQDRGSRDF.

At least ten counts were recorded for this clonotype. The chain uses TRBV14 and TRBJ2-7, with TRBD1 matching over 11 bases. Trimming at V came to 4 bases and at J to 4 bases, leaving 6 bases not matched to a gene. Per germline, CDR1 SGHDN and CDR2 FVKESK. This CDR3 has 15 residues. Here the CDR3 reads CASSRSDRGRYEQYF. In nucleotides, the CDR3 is TGTGCCAGCAGCCGGTCGGACAGGGGGCGGTACGAGCAGTACTTC.

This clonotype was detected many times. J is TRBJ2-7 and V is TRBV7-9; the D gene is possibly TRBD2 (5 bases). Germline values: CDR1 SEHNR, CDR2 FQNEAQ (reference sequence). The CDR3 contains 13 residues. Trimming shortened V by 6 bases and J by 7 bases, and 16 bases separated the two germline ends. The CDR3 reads CASSPAYGEEQYF. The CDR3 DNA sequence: TGTGCCAGCAGTCCTGCCTACGGGGAGGAGCAGTACTTC.

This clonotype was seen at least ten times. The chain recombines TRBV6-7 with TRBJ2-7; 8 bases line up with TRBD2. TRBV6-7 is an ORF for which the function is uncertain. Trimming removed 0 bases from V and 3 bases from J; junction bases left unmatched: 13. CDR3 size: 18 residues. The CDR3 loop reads CASSYSNGKRGPVYEQYF. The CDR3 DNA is TGTGCCAGCAGTTACTCGAACGGCAAGCGGGGGCCAGTCTACGAGCAGTACTTC.

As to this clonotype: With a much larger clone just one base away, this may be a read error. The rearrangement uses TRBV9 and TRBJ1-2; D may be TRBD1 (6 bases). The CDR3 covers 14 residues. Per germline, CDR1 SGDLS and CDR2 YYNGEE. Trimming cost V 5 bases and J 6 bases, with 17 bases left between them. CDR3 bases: TGTGCCAGCAGTTCGGGACATGGGGCTCATGGCTACACCTTC. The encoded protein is CASSSGHGAHGYTF.

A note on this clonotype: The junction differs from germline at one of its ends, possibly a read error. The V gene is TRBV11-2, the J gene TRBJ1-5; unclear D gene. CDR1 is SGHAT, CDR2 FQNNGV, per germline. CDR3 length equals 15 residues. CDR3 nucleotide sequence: TGTGCCGGCAGCCCAGGCCTCTATAGCAATCAGCCCCAGCATTTT. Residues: CAGSPGLYSNQPQHF.